This T cell receptor (beta chain) was sequenced for a study of monozygotic twins with inflammatory bowel disease. The unique tags termed UMIs, each holding a 6-nucleotide sample barcode, were added by means of template switching. TCRdb derives one entry per CDR3 protein from the 5' RACE reads, leaving out DNA. The sample table sets out a few hundred thousand distinct CDR3 sequences. Regarding this clonotype: Its antigen is unidentified.

Findings and limits, study-wide: Immunosuppressive treatments differing between patients may have added repertoire variability. Ultimately, a single strong signal or clonotype associated with IBD was not supported.

Per donor there was one draw, yielding a blood sample of approximately 2.4 ml. The CDR3 runs 13 residues. Germline V lookup: CDR1 LNHDA, CDR2 SQIVND (reference sequence). This TCR derives from a human donor with ulcerative colitis or Crohn's disease, or a healthy co-twin of an affected twin (not recorded which). The genes are TRBV19 and TRBJ2-7. The sequencing input was blood. CDR3 region: CASSMKATYEQYF.